The clone carrying this T cell receptor beta chain was recorded at least ten times. As it was prepared, the TCRbeta library received unique molecular identifiers. TCRdb passed the PCR reads through MiXCR, listing each CDR3 protein once. The data hold 200,000 to 250,000 distinct CDR3 sequences, with around 10% observed a single time. This record belongs to a study of T-cell reconstitution after alpha-beta-depleted transplantation in children. This TCR was sampled from a human donor who donated a stem cell graft to a child with acute lymphoblastic leukemia. The starting material was PBMCs from the stem cell graft donor, obtained from the stem cell graft.

Here the CDR3 DNA reads TGTGCCAGCCAACTCCCGGGCCCGGGGACTGAAGCTTTCTTT. Protein product: CASQLPGPGTEAFF. The chain couples TRBV19 to TRBJ1-1, with D unresolved. The CDR3 length is 14 residues. CDR1 is LNHDA and CDR2 is SQIVND in the germline V gene (reference sequence). V was cut by 9 bases and J by 5 bases, with 19 bases left in between.